These T cell receptor beta chains were read from a single sample in a study of control samples from healthy donors and cancer patients. Clones were sequenced by immunoSEQ multiplex PCR, and TCRdb holds only the in-frame ones, with some missing. The profile shows roughly 32,000 clones, 70% to 90% of them singletons. Sequenced: PBMCs. Every receptor here comes from a woman in her thirties or forties with lung cancer. CDR3s include the opening cysteine and the closing phenylalanine or tryptophan. D genes are given only for firm matches. The size of a clone is reported for some rows only, either as once, few or many, or as a class for expanded clones.

DNA | CDR3 | D | size | length | J | V
TGTGCCAGCAGCGCTCTCCTAGCGGTGGAGGAGACCCAGTACTTC | CASSALLAVEETQYF | TRBD2 | NA | 15 | TRBJ2-5 | TRBV7-9
TGCGCCAGCAGCACCCCCCCGGGAGCAACGGGGACCCAGTACTTC | CASSTPPGATGTQYF | NA | NA | 15 | TRBJ2-5 | TRBV5-1
TGTGCCGCCGGGGGCGCGGCTTCTGAAGCTTTCTTT | CAAGGAASEAFF | NA | once | 12 | TRBJ1-1 | TRBV6-6
TGTGCCAGTAGTATAGCAACAGGGCAAGGCTACACCTTC | CASSIATGQGYTF | NA | NA | 13 | TRBJ1-2 | TRBV19
TGTGCCAGCAGCTCTCGGACAGGTCCCTACGAGCAGTACTTC | CASSSRTGPYEQYF | TRBD1 | once | 14 | TRBJ2-7 | TRBV7-2
TGTGCCAGCAGCCGGACACTAAGCACAGATACGCAGTATTTT | CASSRTLSTDTQYF | NA | few | 14 | TRBJ2-3 | TRBV6-5
TGTGCCAGCAGCGGACCTTCCAGGGGGTACGGAAACACCATATATTTT | CASSGPSRGYGNTIYF | TRBD1 | NA | 16 | TRBJ1-3 | TRBV9
TGTGCCAGCACGAGGTTCTGGCAGAACACCGGGGAGCTGTTTTTT | CASTRFWQNTGELFF | NA | NA | 15 | TRBJ2-2 | TRBV6-5
TGTGCCAGTAGGCCGCGGGGAAGAACTGAAGCTTTCTTT | CASRPRGRTEAFF | NA | NA | 13 | TRBJ1-1 | TRBV5-8
TGTGCCAGTAGTATGGGGACTAGCCCTGAGACCCAGTACTTC | CASSMGTSPETQYF | TRBD2 | NA | 14 | TRBJ2-5 | TRBV19
TGTGCCAGCAGCCAAGGGACAGTAACTAACTATGGCTACACCTTC | CASSQGTVTNYGYTF | TRBD1 | NA | 15 | TRBJ1-2 | TRBV7-9
TGCGCCAGCAGCCACCGCATTCCGGGACAGGGGGCTCACGAGCAGTACTTC | CASSHRIPGQGAHEQYF | TRBD1 | NA | 17 | TRBJ2-7 | TRBV4-1
TGTGCCACCAGCAGACCCTACGGACAAACCGGGGAGCTGTTTTTT | CATSRPYGQTGELFF | NA | NA | 15 | TRBJ2-2 | TRBV15
TGTGCCAGCAGTCAGAGACCTGAAAAACTGTTTTTT | CASSQRPEKLFF | NA | NA | 12 | TRBJ1-4 | TRBV6-6
TGCGCCAGCAGTTTGACAGGGAATCAGCCCCAGCATTTT | CASSLTGNQPQHF | TRBD1 | NA | 13 | TRBJ1-5 | TRBV5-1
TGTGCCATCGGGGATGGACAGGCTTTCTCTGGGGCCAACGTCCTGACTTTC | CAIGDGQAFSGANVLTF | TRBD1 | NA | 17 | TRBJ2-6 | TRBV15
TGTGCCACCAGCACACGCAACGAGCAGTACTTC | CATSTRNEQYF | NA | NA | 11 | TRBJ2-7 | TRBV15
TGTGCCAGCAGCCGGGGGGGGGACACCGGGGAGCTGTTTTTT | CASSRGGDTGELFF | TRBD2 | NA | 14 | TRBJ2-2 | TRBV7-2
TGTGCCAGCAGCTCCTCAAGCTTAGCGGGGGGATACAATGAGCAGTTCTTC | CASSSSSLAGGYNEQFF | TRBD2 | NA | 17 | TRBJ2-1 | TRBV7-6
TGTGCCTGGACCGGTGGGGGCGGCTATGGCTACACCTTC | CAWTGGGGYGYTF | NA | NA | 13 | TRBJ1-2 | TRBV30
TGTGCCAGCAGCGTAGGGGATCGCACTGAAGCTTTCTTT | CASSVGDRTEAFF | NA | NA | 13 | TRBJ1-1 | TRBV9
TGCGCCAGCAGCCCACCTCAGGGGTGGGAGCAGTACTTC | CASSPPQGWEQYF | NA | NA | 13 | TRBJ2-7 | TRBV5-1
TGTGCCTGGCCGGGACAGACGAACACCGGGGAGCTGTTTTTT | CAWPGQTNTGELFF | TRBD1 | NA | 14 | TRBJ2-2 | TRBV30
TGTGCCAGCAGTTACGGTCCAGGGAGACCCCCTTACAATGAGCAGTTCTTC | CASSYGPGRPPYNEQFF | NA | NA | 17 | TRBJ2-1 | TRBV6-2/TRBV6-3
TGTGCCACCTATACAGGAGGCGCGAACACTGAAGCTTTCTTT | CATYTGGANTEAFF | NA | NA | 14 | TRBJ1-1 | TRBV19
TGTGCCAGCAGGCTTTTCGAGACAGGGGCCTACGAGCAGTACTTC | CASRLFETGAYEQYF | TRBD1 | NA | 15 | TRBJ2-7 | TRBV2
TGTGCCAGTAGTCCTTTATCGACTAGCGGTCTACATGAGCAGTTCTTC | CASSPLSTSGLHEQFF | TRBD2 | NA | 16 | TRBJ2-1 | TRBV19
TGTGCCACCGGGGACAAAAGAAATCAGCCCCAGCATTTT | CATGDKRNQPQHF | NA | NA | 13 | TRBJ1-5 | TRBV15
TGTGCCAGCAGTTCGACCGGGTTGGGCTACGAGCAGTACTTC | CASSSTGLGYEQYF | NA | NA | 14 | TRBJ2-7 | TRBV28
TGTGCCAGCAGCCAAGAAGACACTAGACCATCGACCCAGTACTTC | CASSQEDTRPSTQYF | NA | NA | 15 | TRBJ2-5 | TRBV4-2
TGTGCCAGCAGTGAAGCGCTTGGGGGGCGAGGCTACACCTTC | CASSEALGGRGYTF | NA | NA | 14 | TRBJ1-2 | TRBV6-1
TGTGCCAGCAGCGACCGACGGGAGCAGTTCTTC | CASSDRREQFF | NA | NA | 11 | TRBJ2-1 | TRBV7-2
TGCGCCAGCAGCCTTCGTCTGGATATCTCTGGAAACACCATATATTTT | CASSLRLDISGNTIYF | NA | NA | 16 | TRBJ1-3 | TRBV4-1
TGTGCCAGCAGATTATCTAGCGGGTCCTTCACAGATACGCAGTATTTT | CASRLSSGSFTDTQYF | TRBD2 | NA | 16 | TRBJ2-3 | TRBV28
TGTGCCTGGAGTGTCGGGGGCCCCTATGGCTACACCTTC | CAWSVGGPYGYTF | NA | NA | 13 | TRBJ1-2 | TRBV30
TGTGCCAGCAGCTTCTCAGGGGGGGAGACTGAAGCTTTCTTT | CASSFSGGETEAFF | TRBD1 | NA | 14 | TRBJ1-1 | TRBV7-2
TGTGCCAGCAGCCGCAACTGGGAGGGATCAGGAAACACCATATATTTT | CASSRNWEGSGNTIYF | NA | NA | 16 | TRBJ1-3 | TRBV5-5
TGTGCCATTGGGGGGGCGGGCGCAGATACGCAGTATTTT | CAIGGAGADTQYF | NA | NA | 13 | TRBJ2-3 | TRBV7-7
TGTGCCAGCAGCCCTAGATTTGAGGTCTACGAGCAGTACTTC | CASSPRFEVYEQYF | NA | few | 14 | TRBJ2-7 | TRBV9
TGTGCCAGTAGTATAGTGTCAGGCTACGAGCAGTACTTC | CASSIVSGYEQYF | NA | NA | 13 | TRBJ2-7 | TRBV19
TGTGCCTGGAGTGTACTGGAGTCTGAAAAACTGTTTTTT | CAWSVLESEKLFF | NA | NA | 13 | TRBJ1-4 | TRBV30
TGTGCCAGCAGCTTAGCGCCGACACAATTCAACACAGATACGCAGTATTTT | CASSLAPTQFNTDTQYF | NA | few | 17 | TRBJ2-3 | TRBV7-9
TGTGCCAGCACCCTCCAAGGCTGGCGGGGCTACACCTTC | CASTLQGWRGYTF | NA | NA | 13 | TRBJ1-2 | TRBV7-9
TGTGCCAGCAGTTACTCGATCCAGGGGGGGACTGAAGCTTTCTTT | CASSYSIQGGTEAFF | TRBD1 | NA | 15 | TRBJ1-1 | TRBV6-5
TGCGCCAGCAGCCAAGACTGGGGGAGGGAAGCAGATACGCAGTATTTT | CASSQDWGREADTQYF | TRBD2 | NA | 16 | TRBJ2-3 | TRBV4-1
TGTGCCAGCAGTTTGCAGAGTAACTATGGCTACACCTTC | CASSLQSNYGYTF | NA | NA | 13 | TRBJ1-2 | TRBV12-3/TRBV12-4
TGTGCCAGCAGCTTTTACTCCATGAAGCCTCACACAGATACGCAGTATTTT | CASSFYSMKPHTDTQYF | NA | NA | 17 | TRBJ2-3 | TRBV7-2
TGTGCCAGCAGCTTAGACCCCCCGGGGAGCTCCTACGAGCAGTACTTC | CASSLDPPGSSYEQYF | NA | NA | 16 | TRBJ2-7 | TRBV11-3
TGTGCCTGGAGTCAGGGACAGTACGTCCGAGATTATGGCTACACCTTC | CAWSQGQYVRDYGYTF | TRBD1 | NA | 16 | TRBJ1-2 | TRBV30
TGTGCCAGTAGTATGGGGGCCGGGACAGGCTCTGGGGCCAACGTCCTGACTTTC | CASSMGAGTGSGANVLTF | TRBD1 | NA | 18 | TRBJ2-6 | TRBV19
TGTGCCAGCAGTTTATACGGCTTGAACACTGAAGCTTTCTTT | CASSLYGLNTEAFF | NA | NA | 14 | TRBJ1-1 | TRBV28
TGCGCCAGCAGCCCCGGAACGGGAAGAGGTGGCAATCAGCCCCAGCATTTT | CASSPGTGRGGNQPQHF | NA | NA | 17 | TRBJ1-5 | TRBV4-3
TGTGCCAGCAGCCGCCGGCGGGGGAATGAGCAGTTCTTC | CASSRRRGNEQFF | TRBD2 | NA | 13 | TRBJ2-1 | TRBV3-1/TRBV3-2
TGTGCCAGCAGTTACGAAGGGGCGGAGTGGGAGACCCAGTACTTC | CASSYEGAEWETQYF | NA | NA | 15 | TRBJ2-5 | TRBV6-2/TRBV6-3
TGTGCCAGCAGACGAACTGGGTCTCTTGGGGAAAAGCAGTACTTC | CASRRTGSLGEKQYF | NA | few | 15 | TRBJ2-7 | TRBV21-1
TGTGCCAGCAGTGATTCTAGGGGAGGAGGCTACACCTTC | CASSDSRGGGYTF | NA | few | 13 | TRBJ1-2 | TRBV25-1
TGTGCCAGTAGTATTTACCCGGCGTCTAATGAAAAACTGTTTTTT | CASSIYPASNEKLFF | NA | NA | 15 | TRBJ1-4 | TRBV19
TGTGCTAGTGGTTTGAGCTCACTTGGCGAGCAGTACTTC | CASGLSSLGEQYF | NA | NA | 13 | TRBJ2-7 | TRBV12-5
TGCGCCAGCAGCTTGGACGGGGGCAGGGATCAGCCCCAGCATTTT | CASSLDGGRDQPQHF | NA | NA | 15 | TRBJ1-5 | TRBV5-1
TGTGCCAGCAGCCGACAGGGGTCCACAGATACGCAGTATTTT | CASSRQGSTDTQYF | TRBD1 | NA | 14 | TRBJ2-3 | TRBV3-1/TRBV3-2